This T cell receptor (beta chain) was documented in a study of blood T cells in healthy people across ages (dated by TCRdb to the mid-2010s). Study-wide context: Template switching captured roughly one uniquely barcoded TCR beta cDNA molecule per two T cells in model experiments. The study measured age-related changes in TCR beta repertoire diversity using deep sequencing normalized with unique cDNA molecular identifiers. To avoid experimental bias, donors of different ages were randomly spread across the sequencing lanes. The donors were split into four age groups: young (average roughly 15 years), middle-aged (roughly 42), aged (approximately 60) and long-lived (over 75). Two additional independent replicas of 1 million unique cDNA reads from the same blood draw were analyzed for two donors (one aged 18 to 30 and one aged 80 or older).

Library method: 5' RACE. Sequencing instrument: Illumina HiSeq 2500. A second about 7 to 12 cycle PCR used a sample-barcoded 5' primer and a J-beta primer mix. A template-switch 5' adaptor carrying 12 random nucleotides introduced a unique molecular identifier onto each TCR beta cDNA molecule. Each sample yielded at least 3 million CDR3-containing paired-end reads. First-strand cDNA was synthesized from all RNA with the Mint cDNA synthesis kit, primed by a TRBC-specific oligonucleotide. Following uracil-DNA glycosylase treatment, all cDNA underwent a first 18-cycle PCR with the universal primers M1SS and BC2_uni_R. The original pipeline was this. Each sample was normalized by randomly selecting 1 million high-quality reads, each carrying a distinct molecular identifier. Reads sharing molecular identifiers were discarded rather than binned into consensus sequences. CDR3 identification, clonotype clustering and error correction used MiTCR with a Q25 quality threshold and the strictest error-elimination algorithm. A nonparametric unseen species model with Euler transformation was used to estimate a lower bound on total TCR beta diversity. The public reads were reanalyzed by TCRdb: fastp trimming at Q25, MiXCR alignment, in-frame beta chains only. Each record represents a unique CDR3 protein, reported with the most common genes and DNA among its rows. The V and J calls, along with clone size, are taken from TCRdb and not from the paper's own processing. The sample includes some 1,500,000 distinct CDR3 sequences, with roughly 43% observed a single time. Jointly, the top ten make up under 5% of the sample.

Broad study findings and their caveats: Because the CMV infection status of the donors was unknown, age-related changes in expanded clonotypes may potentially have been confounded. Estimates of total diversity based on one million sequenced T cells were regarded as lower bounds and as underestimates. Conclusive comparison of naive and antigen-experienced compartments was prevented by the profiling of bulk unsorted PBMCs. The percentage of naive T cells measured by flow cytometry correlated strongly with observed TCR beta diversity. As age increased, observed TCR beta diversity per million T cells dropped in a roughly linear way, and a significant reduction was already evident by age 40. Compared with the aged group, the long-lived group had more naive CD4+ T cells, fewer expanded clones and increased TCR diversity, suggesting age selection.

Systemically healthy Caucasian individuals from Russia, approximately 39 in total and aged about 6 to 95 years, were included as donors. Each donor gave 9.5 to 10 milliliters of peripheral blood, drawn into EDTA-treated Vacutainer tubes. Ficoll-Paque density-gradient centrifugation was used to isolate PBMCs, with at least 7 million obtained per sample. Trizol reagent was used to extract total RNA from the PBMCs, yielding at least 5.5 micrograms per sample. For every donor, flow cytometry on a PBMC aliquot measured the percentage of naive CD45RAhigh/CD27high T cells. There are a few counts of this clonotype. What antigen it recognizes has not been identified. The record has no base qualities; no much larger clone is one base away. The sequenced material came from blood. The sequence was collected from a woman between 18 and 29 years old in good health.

The bases read TGTGCCAGCAGTCAACAGGGGAGATACGAGCAGTACTTC. Its coded protein is CASSQQGRYEQYF. The chain was built from TRBV12-3 or TRBV12-4 and TRBJ2-7, with 7 middle bases fitting TRBD1. Here V drops 5 bases and J drops 4 bases, and the junction holds 5 bases not matched to any gene. Including cysteine and phenylalanine, the CDR3 has 13 amino acids. Here the CDR3 DNA is all that survives: 39 bases in frame from base 1.